A selection of T cell receptor beta chains follows, all from one sample in a study of cytomegalovirus exposure and HLA in healthy donors. Sequencing used immunoSEQ multiplex PCR; TCRdb keeps in-frame clones, though not all of them. The sample yields roughly 100,000 clones, 78% seen once. Sequences were obtained from PBMCs. Every receptor here comes from a man aged 25-45 years in good health and CMV-seronegative. Both conserved end residues are part of each CDR3. A D gene is named only where the DNA matches it firmly. Size is stated for part of the rows, as once, few or many counts, or as a class when the clone is expanded.

D gene: TRBD1; V gene: TRBV10-1; clone size: -; J gene: TRBJ2-3; CDR3 DNA: TGCGCCAGCAGATCAGGACAGGGGGGTACAGATACGCAGTATTTT; CDR3 protein: CASRSGQGGTDTQYF
D gene: TRBD1; V gene: TRBV6-5; clone size: few; J gene: TRBJ1-1; CDR3 DNA: TGTGCCAGCAAGAGGGGACAGGGGGTTGAAGCTTTCTTT; CDR3 protein: CASKRGQGVEAFF
D gene: TRBD1; V gene: TRBV15; clone size: -; J gene: TRBJ1-1; CDR3 DNA: TGTGCCACCAGCAGAGATCCGGGACAGGGGGCGACCTTAGGTGAAGCTTTCTTT; CDR3 protein: CATSRDPGQGATLGEAFF
D gene: -; V gene: TRBV19; clone size: -; J gene: TRBJ2-3; CDR3 DNA: TGTGCCAGTAGTATTCCGAGCACAGATACGCAGTATTTT; CDR3 protein: CASSIPSTDTQYF
D gene: TRBD2; V gene: TRBV18; clone size: -; J gene: TRBJ2-7; CDR3 DNA: TGTGCCAGCTCACCGAATAGCGGGGGGGACTCCTACGAGCAGTACTTC; CDR3 protein: CASSPNSGGDSYEQYF
D gene: -; V gene: TRBV4-3; clone size: -; J gene: TRBJ1-1; CDR3 DNA: TGCGCCAGCAGGGGAGGGACGGGGATGAACACTGAAGCTTTCTTT; CDR3 protein: CASRGGTGMNTEAFF
D gene: -; V gene: TRBV19; clone size: -; J gene: TRBJ2-1; CDR3 DNA: TGTGCCAGTAGTATGACAGCCTCCTACAATGAGCAGTTCTTC; CDR3 protein: CASSMTASYNEQFF
D gene: TRBD2; V gene: TRBV29-1; clone size: -; J gene: TRBJ2-7; CDR3 DNA: TGCAGCGTTATTGGACTAGCGGCCTACGAGCAGTACTTC; CDR3 protein: CSVIGLAAYEQYF
D gene: -; V gene: TRBV28; clone size: -; J gene: TRBJ1-2; CDR3 DNA: TGTGCCAGCAGTTTTGTACACCGGGGAGTTAGGGAAGGGAGTAGCTATGGCTACACCTTC; CDR3 protein: CASSFVHRGVREGSSYGYTF
D gene: TRBD2; V gene: TRBV7-6; clone size: -; J gene: TRBJ2-7; CDR3 DNA: TGTGCCAGCAGCCCACTAGCGGGAGTAATGGGCCACTACGAGCAGTACTTC; CDR3 protein: CASSPLAGVMGHYEQYF
D gene: -; V gene: TRBV2; clone size: -; J gene: TRBJ1-5; CDR3 DNA: TGTGCCAGCAGTGCGGGGGAGGGCCAGCCCCAGCATTTT; CDR3 protein: CASSAGEGQPQHF